The 32 T cell receptor beta chains below all came from one sample that was sequenced in a study of post-analysis software for immune sequencing data. Study observations and caveats: Included in a set of five TRBV segments more frequent in patients than controls were TRBV5-6, TRBV5-1 and TRBV20-1.

These receptors' antigens are unknown. Incorporated into the TCR beta cDNA libraries were unique molecular identifiers, which served to reduce PCR and sequencing biases. One entry per CDR3 protein results from TCRdb running MiXCR on the PCR reads. The sample records around 770,000 distinct CDR3 sequences, around 42% being singletons. The material sequenced was blood. The origin of the receptors is a girl aged 5-17 years with multiple sclerosis.

The chain carries TRBV7-9 and TRBJ2-3, with D possibly matching TRBD1 (9 bases). V dropped 4 bases and J dropped 0 bases, with 26 bases sitting between them. The CDR3 sequence is 20 residues long. CDR1 is SEHNR, CDR2 FQNEAQ, per germline (reference sequence). CDR3 coding DNA: TGTGCCAGCAGCTCGAGCCCCGGGAGGGACAGGGTCCCCAGCACAGATACGCAGTATTTT. Protein sequence: CASSSSPGRDRVPSTDTQYF.

There are a few counts of this clonotype. The V call is TRBV11-1, the J call TRBJ2-3; TRBD2 matches at 10 bases. The CDR3 is 18 residues long. Germline V CDR1 and CDR2: SGHAT, FQDESV (reference sequence). Trimming removed 6 bases from V and 0 bases from J; junction bases left unmatched: 12. CDR3 protein: CASSQLGASGRSTDTQYF. The CDR3 coding sequence is TGTGCCAGCAGTCAACTCGGGGCTAGCGGGAGAAGCACAGATACGCAGTATTTT. The full variable domain, rest sourced from reference TRBV11-1 and TRBJ2-3, is EAEVAQSPRYKITEKSQAVAFWCDPISGHATLYWYRQILGQGPELLVQFQDESVVDDSQLPKDRFSAERLKGVDSTLKIQPAELGDSAMYLCASSQLGASGRSTDTQYFGPGTRLTVL.

This clonotype was observed a handful of times. This rearrangement joins TRBV5-1 to TRBJ2-1, with D possibly matching TRBD1 (5 bases). The CDR3 has 15 residues. The V gene lost 0 bases and the J gene lost 7 bases, with 14 bases spanning the gap. In germline, CDR1 is SGHRS, CDR2 YFSETQ. The CDR3 loop reads CASSLVQGDGNEQFF. The CDR3 DNA is TGCGCCAGCAGCTTGGTTCAGGGCGACGGGAATGAGCAGTTCTTC.

The V gene is TRBV2, the J gene TRBJ2-7; no firm D call. Trimming took 3 bases from V and 0 from J, leaving 9 bases between them. Germline lookup yields CDR1 SNHLY and CDR2 FYNNEI. The CDR3 sequence is 14 residues long. In nucleotides, the CDR3 is TGTGCCAGCAGTGACCGACGGATCTCCTACGAGCAGTACTTC. Its translation is CASSDRRISYEQYF.

The V call is TRBV7-9, the J call TRBJ1-4; D is ambiguous. Trimming left V 5 bases short and J 5 bases short, with 30 bases between. Germline-derived CDR1 and CDR2 are SEHNR and FQNEAQ (reference sequence). The CDR3 runs 20 residues. This chain's CDR3 is CASSIRRSERWQSGNEKLFF. In nucleotides, the CDR3 is TGTGCCAGCAGCATTAGGCGGTCCGAACGATGGCAGTCAGGCAATGAAAAACTGTTTTTT.

As regards this clonotype: A read error may produce the germline difference seen at one junction end. The chain recombines TRBV7-2 with TRBJ2-1; D not resolved. The germline CDR1 and CDR2 sequences are SGHTA and FQGNSA. This CDR3 comprises 14 residues. In DNA form, the CDR3 reads TGTGCCAGCAGCCCGTCTTTCTCCTACAATGGGCAGTTCTTC. Translation gives CASSPSFSYNGQFF.

This chain joins TRBV20-1 and TRBJ2-5, with 13 bases lining up with TRBD2. Germline values: CDR1 DFQATT, CDR2 SNEGSKA (reference sequence). V shed 8 bases and J 5 bases; nucleotides not matched to a gene: 14. The CDR3 is made up of 16 amino acids. This CDR3 is CSWEGTSGKSRETQYF. For the CDR3, the DNA is TGCAGTTGGGAAGGGACTAGCGGGAAGAGTCGGGAGACCCAGTACTTC.

As to this clonotype: The CDR3 ends on some other residue instead of the conserved phenylalanine or tryptophan, so this is likely a read error. This chain connects TRBV7-2 to TRBJ2-3; D is possibly TRBD2 (6 bases). The CDR3 is 15 amino acids. In germline, CDR1 is SGHTA, CDR2 FQGNSA. V was pared by 3 bases and J by 0 bases, with 10 bases between. The CDR3 DNA follows: TGTGCCAGCAGCTTGGTAGGGAGGAGCACAGATACGCAGTATTCT. This gives the protein CASSLVGRSTDTQYS.

The chain combines TRBV25-1 with TRBJ2-5, with 12 bases fitting TRBD2. The J call may be faulty, since TRBJ2-7 better matches the DNA end. This CDR3 is built from 16 residues. CDR1 MGHDK and CDR2 SYGVNS come from the germline V gene. The CDR3 sequence is CASSGWTSGTPHEQYF. The CDR3 DNA follows: TGTGCCAGCAGTGGCTGGACTAGCGGGACCCCCCACGAGCAGTACTTC.

This clonotype occurred many times. The chain employs TRBV5-1 and TRBJ2-6, with no clear D. V was shortened by 4 bases and J by 2 bases, with 7 bases between the two germline ends. Germline V gives CDR1 SGHRS, CDR2 YFSETQ. The CDR3 is 14 amino acids. The CDR3 DNA follows: TGCGCCAGCAGCCCAGTGACTGGGGCCAACGTCCTGACTTTC. Encoded protein: CASSPVTGANVLTF.

This clonotype was seen only a few times. The rearrangement uses TRBV7-6 and TRBJ1-5; no firm D call. In germline, CDR1 is SGHVS, CDR2 FNYEAQ. The V end lost 4 bases, the J end lost 0 bases, and 16 bases lay between the germline ends. The CDR3 length is 17 residues. The CDR3 loop is CASSSTPSKGSNQPQHF. CDR3 sequence (DNA): TGTGCCAGCAGCTCGACACCTTCTAAGGGTAGCAATCAGCCCCAGCATTTT.

The chain recombines TRBV2 with TRBJ2-3, with TRBD2 as a possible D gene (5 bases). The CDR3 has 15 residues. Trimming took off 6 bases at V and 3 bases at J, with 16 bases between the two ends. Germline V gene data show CDR1 as SNHLY and CDR2 as FYNNEI. The CDR3 reads CASSPAGIGTDTQYF. The CDR3 nucleotides are TGTGCCAGCAGCCCAGCCGGGATAGGGACAGATACGCAGTATTTT.

In this sample, this clonotype turned up once. The chain joins TRBV7-6 to TRBJ1-1; D is possibly TRBD1 (5 bases). The CDR3 covers 15 residues. Germline V gene lookup returns CDR1 SGHVS and CDR2 FNYEAQ. V lost 0 bases, J lost 2 bases, and 10 bases lay in between. The CDR3 is CASSLAAGLNTEAFF. CDR3 in DNA: TGTGCCAGCAGCTTAGCTGCAGGGCTCAACACTGAAGCTTTCTTT.

The V call is TRBV10-3, the J call TRBJ2-7; 13 bases are shared with TRBD2. Trimming cost V 3 bases and J 7 bases; bases outside gene matches: 15. There are 18 residues in the CDR3. CDR1 and CDR2 (germline): ENHRY, SYGVKD. CDR3 sequence reads: CAISDRTSGRNLLREQYF. The DNA for the CDR3 is TGTGCCATCAGTGATCGGACTAGCGGGAGAAACCTTCTACGGGAGCAGTACTTC.

The rearrangement uses TRBV25-1 and TRBJ2-1; 7 bases map to TRBD1. In germline, CDR1 is MGHDK, CDR2 SYGVNS. Trimming took 5 bases from V and 9 from J; bases not matched to a gene: 16. CDR3 length: 16 amino acids. This CDR3 is CASSKGDRVWAGEQFF. CDR3 coding DNA: TGTGCCAGCAGTAAGGGTGACAGGGTTTGGGCCGGTGAGCAGTTCTTC.

V usage is TRBV20-1 and J usage is TRBJ2-1; the match to TRBD2 covers 10 bases. After removal of 4 bases from V and 3 bases from J, the junction contained 9 bases not matched to a gene. Germline-derived CDR1 and CDR2 are DFQATT and SNEGSKA (reference sequence). The CDR3 extends over 16 amino acids. The CDR3 nucleotides read TGCAGTGCTACACCTAGCGGGAGCGGCTTCTACAATGAGCAGTTCTTC. Amino acids: CSATPSGSGFYNEQFF.

V usage is TRBV29-1 and J usage is TRBJ2-5, with 12 positions matching TRBD2. V lost 3 bases, J lost 5 bases, and 13 bases stayed unmatched. The germline CDR1 and CDR2 sequences are SQVTM and ANQGSEA. The length of the CDR3 is 17 residues. In DNA form, the CDR3 reads TGCAGCGTTGAGGGTGCTAGCGGGAGGGCCGTAGGGGAGACCCAGTACTTC. Translation gives CSVEGASGRAVGETQYF.

This clonotype appeared once. The rearrangement links TRBV13 to TRBJ2-5; 10 bases are shared with TRBD1. The CDR3 contains 16 residues. Looked up from germline, CDR1 is PRHDT and CDR2 is FYEKMQ (reference sequence). The junction had 11 bases not matched to a gene; V was cut back by 5 bases and J by 5 bases. For the CDR3, the DNA is TGTGCCAGCAGCCCGATCACCGGGACAGGGGACGAGACCCAGTACTTC. It codes for CASSPITGTGDETQYF.

The chain has TRBV29-1 and TRBJ1-1; TRBD1 agrees at 8 bases. The trim removed 7 bases at V and 8 bases at J, leaving 3 bases unmatched. The CDR3 runs to 10 residues. Germline V gives CDR1 SQVTM, CDR2 ANQGSEA. The CDR3 bases are TGCAGCGCGACAGGGGAGGAAGCTTTCTTT. Protein product: CSATGEEAFF.

V usage is TRBV30 and J usage is TRBJ2-4; 9 positions agree with TRBD1. The J call may be in error: the DNA end matches TRBJ2-5 better. The CDR3 loop spans 15 amino acids. The germline V gene encodes CDR1 GTSNPN and CDR2 SVGIG (reference sequence). The CDR3: CAWTLTGGGRKTQYF. The CDR3, as DNA: TGTGCCTGGACTTTAACAGGGGGCGGTAGGAAGACCCAGTACTTC.

V gene TRBV6-5 combines with J gene TRBJ2-5; no definite D call. Germline assignment: CDR1 MNHEY and CDR2 SVGAGI. Trimming removed 1 base at V and 4 bases at J, with 7 bases between. The CDR3 totals 13 residues. CDR3 loop: CASSYLLTETQYF. The CDR3, as DNA: TGTGCCAGCAGTTACTTGCTGACAGAGACCCAGTACTTC.

In this sample, this clonotype turned up a few times. The gene calls are TRBV6-2 or TRBV6-3 and TRBJ1-3; TRBD1 matches at 7 bases. Per germline, CDR1 MNHEY and CDR2 SVGEGT. The CDR3 loop spans 14 amino acids. The V segment lost 6 bases and the J segment 0 bases; nucleotides outside the gene matches: 2. The CDR3: CASRRTGSGNTIYF. The DNA for the CDR3 is TGTGCCAGCAGGCGGACAGGCTCTGGAAACACCATATATTTT.

The gene calls are TRBV20-1 and TRBJ2-4, with a tentative D call TRBD2 (7 bases). CDR1 is DFQATT and CDR2 is SNEGSKA in the germline V gene (reference sequence). Deletions cut 3 bases from V and 0 bases from J, with 12 bases between. This CDR3 spans 15 amino acids. The CDR3 sequence: CSASGGGLAKNIQYF. CDR3 nucleotides: TGCAGTGCTAGTGGCGGGGGCCTAGCCAAAAACATTCAGTACTTC.

This clonotype occurred a few times. This sequence joins TRBV13 and TRBJ2-1; 7 nucleotides align to TRBD2. J gave up 0 bases and V 4 bases, and 3 bases lay outside the gene matches. CDR1 PRHDT and CDR2 FYEKMQ come from the germline V gene (reference sequence). CDR3 length: 15 amino acids. In nucleotides, the CDR3 is TGTGCCAGCAGCTCCGAGCGGGACTCCTACAATGAGCAGTTCTTC. It yields the protein CASSSERDSYNEQFF.

The rearrangement links TRBV14 to TRBJ2-3, with 7 bases fitting TRBD2. The CDR3 totals 16 residues. V was clipped by 3 bases and J by 7 bases; unmatched bases: 13. Germline CDR1 and CDR2: SGHDN and FVKESK. CDR3 sequence: CASSHGASGWGNTQYF. CDR3 coding DNA: TGTGCCAGCAGCCACGGGGCTAGCGGATGGGGGAATACGCAGTATTTT.

The V call is TRBV7-2, the J call TRBJ1-1, with 7 bases fitting TRBD1. Germline CDR1 SGHTA, CDR2 FQGNSA. The CDR3 totals 14 residues. J was trimmed by 4 bases and V by 5 bases; bases with no gene match: 7. The CDR3 is CASSLRGWTTEAFF. The CDR3, as DNA: TGTGCCAGCAGCCTCAGGGGGTGGACCACTGAAGCTTTCTTT.

The gene calls are TRBV12-3 or TRBV12-4 and TRBJ2-3; D is unresolved. This CDR3 is 12 amino acids long. V was shortened by 1 base and J by 7 bases, with 6 bases between the two germline ends. The CDR3 region has the DNA TGTGCCAGCAGTTTAGTTGGGAATACGCAGTATTTT. Its translation: CASSLVGNTQYF.

In its sample, this clonotype was seen a few times. The V and J genes are TRBV9 and TRBJ1-5, with D possibly TRBD1 on 6 matching bases. Trimming took off 7 bases at V and 5 bases at J, with 13 bases between the two ends. CDR1 and CDR2 from the germline V gene are SGDLS and YYNGEE. The CDR3 is made up of 13 amino acids. The CDR3 spells CASSVAGDQPQHF. Written as DNA, the CDR3 is TGTGCCAGCTCCGTGGCAGGGGATCAGCCCCAGCATTTT.

A few counts support this clonotype. J is TRBJ1-2 and V is TRBV20-1, with D unresolved. There are 12 residues in the CDR3. V dropped 6 bases and J dropped 5 bases, with 13 bases sitting between them. Germline V gives CDR1 DFQATT, CDR2 SNEGSKA (reference sequence). For the CDR3, the DNA is TGCAGTGCCATGCAGACACGATATGGCTACACCTTC. Protein: CSAMQTRYGYTF.

This clonotype showed up many times. The chain links TRBV7-3 to TRBJ2-3; unclear D gene. V lost 1 base and J lost 0, with 5 bases in between. CDR3 length equals 14 residues. Per germline, CDR1 SGHTA and CDR2 FQGTGA. The DNA for the CDR3 is TGTGCCAGCAGCTTAATGGCTAGCACAGATACGCAGTATTTT. As protein: CASSLMASTDTQYF.

This sequence joins TRBV12-3 or TRBV12-4 and TRBJ1-1, with 7 bases fitting TRBD1. This CDR3 contains 13 residues. The ends lost 1 base at V and 12 bases at J; junction bases unmatched: 8. The DNA of the CDR3 is TGTGCCAGCAGTTTAGTAGGGGGCTATGGGACTTTCTTT. Its protein product is CASSLVGGYGTFF.

The gene calls are TRBV11-3 and TRBJ2-7, with D possibly matching TRBD1 (5 bases). The end of the DNA aligns better with TRBJ2-5, so the J call may be wrong. The germline gives CDR1 SGHNT, CDR2 YENEEA. The CDR3 covers 17 residues. Here the CDR3 reads CASSPSGGASWQETQYF. The CDR3 bases are TGTGCCAGCAGCCCCTCCGGTGGGGCTAGTTGGCAAGAGACCCAGTACTTC.